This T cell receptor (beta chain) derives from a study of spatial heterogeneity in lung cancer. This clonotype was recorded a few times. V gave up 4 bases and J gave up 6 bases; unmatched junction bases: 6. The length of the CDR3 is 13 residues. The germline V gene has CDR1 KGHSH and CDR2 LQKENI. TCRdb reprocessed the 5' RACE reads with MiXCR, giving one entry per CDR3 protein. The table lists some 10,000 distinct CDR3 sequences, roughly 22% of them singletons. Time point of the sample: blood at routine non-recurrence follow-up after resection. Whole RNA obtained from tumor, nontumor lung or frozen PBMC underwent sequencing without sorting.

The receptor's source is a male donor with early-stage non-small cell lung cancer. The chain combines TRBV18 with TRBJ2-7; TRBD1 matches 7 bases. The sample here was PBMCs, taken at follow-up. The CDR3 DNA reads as TGTGCCAGCTCACAATATGACAGGGCCGAGCAGTACTTC. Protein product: CASSQYDRAEQYF.